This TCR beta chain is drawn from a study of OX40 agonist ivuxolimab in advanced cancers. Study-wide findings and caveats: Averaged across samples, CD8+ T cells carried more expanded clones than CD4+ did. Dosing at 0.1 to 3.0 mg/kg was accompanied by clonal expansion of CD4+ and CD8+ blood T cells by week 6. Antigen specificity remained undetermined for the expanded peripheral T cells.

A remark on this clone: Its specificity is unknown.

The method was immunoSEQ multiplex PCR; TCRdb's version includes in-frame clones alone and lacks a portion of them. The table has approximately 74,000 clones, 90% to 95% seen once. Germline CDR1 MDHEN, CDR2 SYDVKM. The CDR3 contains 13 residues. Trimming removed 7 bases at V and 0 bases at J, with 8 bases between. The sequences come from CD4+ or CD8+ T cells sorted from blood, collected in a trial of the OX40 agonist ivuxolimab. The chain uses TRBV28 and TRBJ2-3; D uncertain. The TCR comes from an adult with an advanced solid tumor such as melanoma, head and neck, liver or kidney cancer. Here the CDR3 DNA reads TGTGCCAGCACCCGACCCAGCACAGATACGCAGTATTTT. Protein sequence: CASTRPSTDTQYF.